These 11 T cell receptor beta chains came from one sample sequenced in a study of cytomegalovirus exposure and HLA in healthy donors. PCR primers comprised 60 Vbeta and 13 Jbeta primers. Sequenced by immunoSEQ multiplex PCR; TCRdb stores in-frame clones only, minus some. This table holds 90,000 to 120,000 clones, 81% found once. The sequenced sample was PBMCs. The receptors were sampled from a man aged 30 to 39 in good health and CMV-seronegative.

V is TRBV11-2 and J is TRBJ2-7; TRBD2 agrees at 7 bases. V lost 4 bases and J lost 6; bases outside the gene matches: 12. The germline CDR1 and CDR2 sequences are SGHAT and FQNNGV. The CDR3 consists of 15 residues. CDR3: CASSSTSARALEQYF. In nucleotides, the CDR3 is TGTGCCAGCAGCTCCACTAGCGCTCGGGCTCTCGAGCAGTACTTC.

The CDR3 loop reads CASSLFGGTYEQYF. Written as DNA, the CDR3 is TGTGCCAGCAGCTTGTTCGGGGGAACCTACGAGCAGTACTTC. The genes are TRBV5-4 and TRBJ2-7, with a possible D match to TRBD2 (6 bases). V was clipped by 1 base and J by 2 bases, with 10 bases between them. Germline assignment: CDR1 SGHNT and CDR2 YYREEE (reference sequence). The CDR3 extends over 14 amino acids.

V is TRBV4-1 and J is TRBJ2-7, with TRBD2 matching over 10 bases. Per the germline V gene, CDR1 is MGHRA and CDR2 is YSYEKL. The J segment lost 1 base and the V segment lost 1 base, leaving 4 bases of the junction unmatched. This CDR3 has 16 amino acids. CDR3 nucleotides: TGCGCCAGCAGCCAAGGAGCGGGAGGGGGGTCCTACGAGCAGTACTTC. This codes for CASSQGAGGGSYEQYF.

Turning to this clone: The junction departs from the called germline gene at one end, perhaps through a read error. The CDR3: CASSLTAAQETQYF. For the CDR3, the DNA is TGTGCTAGCAGCTTAACGGCAGCGCAAGAGACCCAGTACTTC. The chain combines TRBV7-7 with TRBJ2-5; D is ambiguous. CDR1 and CDR2 (germline): SSHAT, FNYEAQ (reference sequence). There are 14 residues in the CDR3.

V usage is TRBV19 and J usage is TRBJ2-5, with D maybe TRBD2 (7 bases). Trimming stripped 7 bases from V and 1 base from J, with 13 bases between. Per germline, CDR1 LNHDA and CDR2 SQIVND (reference sequence). This CDR3 contains 14 residues. The CDR3 region is CASNLGGPQETQYF. The CDR3 DNA sequence: TGTGCCAGTAACCTCGGGGGGCCCCAAGAGACCCAGTACTTC.

This chain joins TRBV5-1 and TRBJ1-4; possibly TRBD1 for D (6 bases). Trimming removed 4 bases from V and 5 bases from J, with 12 bases in between. The CDR3 is 14 amino acids. CDR1 and CDR2 (germline): SGHRS, YFSETQ. CDR3 DNA: TGCGCCAGCAGCAGGGGGAGGGGAAATGAAAAACTGTTTTTT. Translation gives CASSRGRGNEKLFF.

The genes are TRBV15 and TRBJ1-2; perhaps TRBD1 as D (6 bases). Trimming took 3 bases from V and 4 from J, leaving 12 bases between them. Germline assignment: CDR1 LNHNV and CDR2 YYDKDF (reference sequence). CDR3 length: 14 amino acids. CDR3 in amino acids: CATSSSRGGYGYTF. The CDR3 DNA reads TGTGCCACCAGCAGCTCGAGGGGGGGCTATGGCTACACCTTC.

The gene calls are TRBV29-1 and TRBJ2-3; 7 bases line up with TRBD1. The germline V gene encodes CDR1 SQVTM and CDR2 ANQGSEA. The CDR3 runs to 14 residues. V lost 5 bases and J lost 0; bases outside the gene matches: 5. CDR3 sequence: CSVHRGPSTDTQYF. In DNA, the CDR3 is TGCAGCGTTCACAGGGGTCCTAGCACAGATACGCAGTATTTT.

The V and J genes are TRBV6-5 and TRBJ2-3; perhaps TRBD2 as D (5 bases). Germline lookup yields CDR1 MNHEY and CDR2 SVGAGI. CDR3 size: 15 residues. V was clipped by 10 bases and J by 2 bases, with 19 bases between them. CDR3 sequence (DNA): TGTGCCACCGGAGGCCCGGGTAGAGACACAGATACGCAGTATTTT. Translated: CATGGPGRDTDTQYF.

The gene calls are TRBV30 and TRBJ1-1; D gene unclear. Germline lookup yields CDR1 GTSNPN and CDR2 SVGIG (reference sequence). The CDR3 consists of 12 residues. Trimming stripped 2 bases from V and 6 bases from J, with 10 bases between. In DNA, the CDR3 is TGTGCCTGGAGTTCACAGAGATCTGAAGCTTTCTTT. Translating it yields CAWSSQRSEAFF.

The chain links TRBV2 to TRBJ1-3, with D possibly matching TRBD1 (6 bases). This CDR3 spans 17 amino acids. Trimming cost V 6 bases and J 3 bases, with 21 bases left between them. Per germline, CDR1 SNHLY and CDR2 FYNNEI. The CDR3 DNA reads as TGTGCCAGCAGACTAAGTCCCACCAGGGGCTTTGGAAACACCATATATTTT. Amino acids: CASRLSPTRGFGNTIYF. The whole variable domain, filled in from reference TRBV2 and TRBJ1-3, reads EPEVTQTPSHQVTQMGQEVILRCVPISNHLYFYWYRQILGQKVEFLVSFYNNEISEKSEIFDDQFSVERPDGSNFTLKIRSTKLEDSAMYFCASRLSPTRGFGNTIYFGEGSWLTVV.